A single sample is the source of the 18 T cell receptor beta chains below, sequenced in a study of post-analysis software for immune sequencing data (dated by TCRdb to between 2015 and 2016). What the authors observed across the whole study: A few TRBV segments, including TRBV5-6, TRBV5-1 and TRBV20-1, were significantly more frequent in patients than controls.

Which antigens these TCRs recognize remains unknown. Receptor amplification or capture employed PCR. The data were produced on an Illumina HiSeq 2500. Unique molecular identifiers were incorporated into TCR beta cDNA libraries to reduce PCR and sequencing biases. In TCRdb, the public reads were trimmed at Q25 with fastp and aligned with MiXCR, with productive beta chains retained. Every CDR3 protein is listed once, alongside the most common genes and DNA of its rows. A total of a few hundred thousand distinct CDR3 sequences appear in this sample, 35% to 45% of them only once. The top ten clonotypes cover around 5.2% of the sample. The specimen was blood. These receptors came from a girl aged 5-17 years with multiple sclerosis.

The CDR3 region has the DNA TGTGCCAGCAGCCCAACTAGGAATTCACCCCTCCACTTT. The encoded protein is CASSPTRNSPLHF. The V and J genes are TRBV12-3 or TRBV12-4 and TRBJ1-6; D gene unclear. The CDR3 is 13 residues long. Trimming cost V 6 bases and J 7 bases, with 10 bases left between them.

This clonotype was observed many times. The chain has TRBV2 and TRBJ2-7, with D hard to call. Trimming took 4 bases from V and 4 from J, leaving 5 bases between them. CDR1 SNHLY and CDR2 FYNNEI come from the germline V gene. This CDR3 contains 11 residues. The CDR3 sequence is CASSVSYEQYF. CDR3 nucleotide sequence: TGTGCCAGCAGTGTCTCATACGAGCAGTACTTC.

The rearrangement uses TRBV5-1 and TRBJ1-5; D is perhaps TRBD1 (5 bases). The CDR3 runs to 14 residues. Germline V gene data show CDR1 as SGHRS and CDR2 as YFSETQ. Trimming took off 3 bases at V and 1 base at J, with 8 bases between the two ends. CDR3 in amino acids: CASSWGESNQPQHF. The DNA for the CDR3 is TGCGCCAGCAGCTGGGGGGAGAGCAATCAGCCCCAGCATTTT.

This chain connects TRBV4-1 to TRBJ1-2; 9 bases align to TRBD1. The CDR3 has 15 residues. After removal of 0 bases from V and 3 bases from J, the junction contained 2 bases not matched to a gene. CDR1 and CDR2 from the germline V gene are MGHRA and YSYEKL. The CDR3 loop is CASSQETGGYYGYTF. CDR3 in DNA: TGCGCCAGCAGCCAAGAAACAGGGGGCTACTATGGCTACACCTTC.

This clonotype was observed at least ten times. The chain joins TRBV12-3 or TRBV12-4 to TRBJ2-3; no clear D gene. Trimming stripped 0 bases from V and 5 bases from J, with 6 bases between. This CDR3 region has 13 residues. The CDR3 spells CASSLARRDTQYF. Written as DNA, the CDR3 is TGTGCCAGCAGTTTAGCGCGGAGAGATACGCAGTATTTT.

J is TRBJ2-7 and V is TRBV29-1; D is undetermined. V lost 4 bases and J 7 bases, leaving 11 bases between the germline ends. This CDR3 is 11 amino acids long. Germline lookup yields CDR1 SQVTM and CDR2 ANQGSEA. The CDR3 region has the DNA TGCAGCGTTGGGGTCCCCGGTGAGCAGTACTTC. Protein: CSVGVPGEQYF.

The J gene is TRBJ2-7, the V gene TRBV20-1; 11 nucleotides align to TRBD2. Germline CDR1 reads DFQATT; CDR2 reads SNEGSKA (reference sequence). Unmatched junction bases numbered 11, after V lost 0 bases and J lost 7 bases. The CDR3 contains 16 residues. CDR3 nucleotide sequence: TGCAGTGCTAGAGATGCTGCTAGCGGGAGGCCTTTTGAGCAGTACTTC. This sequence encodes CSARDAASGRPFEQYF.

This clonotype was seen a few times. The rearrangement joins TRBV6-5 to TRBJ2-1, with D uncertain. This CDR3 is built from 13 residues. The V gene's germline CDR1 is MNHEY and CDR2 SVGAGI. The ends were cut back, 0 bases at V and 8 bases at J, with 8 bases in the middle. CDR3 protein: CASSYSTSHEQFF. The CDR3 nucleotides are TGTGCCAGCAGTTACTCTACAAGTCATGAGCAGTTCTTC.

The rearrangement uses TRBV5-1 and TRBJ2-5; unclear D gene. V gave up 0 bases and J gave up 13 bases, with 13 bases separating them. Germline V gene lookup returns CDR1 SGHRS and CDR2 YFSETQ. This CDR3 is 12 amino acids long. The CDR3 DNA sequence: TGCGCCAGCAGCTTGGCCGGCATCGGTGGGTACTTC. Amino acid sequence: CASSLAGIGGYF.

The J gene is TRBJ1-2, the V gene TRBV5-1; D call uncertain. V was trimmed by 4 bases and J by 4 bases, leaving 14 bases between them. This CDR3 is 14 amino acids long. Germline assignment: CDR1 SGHRS and CDR2 YFSETQ. The CDR3 DNA sequence: TGCGCCAGCAGCCTGGACGTCACCTCCTATGGCTACACCTTC. Translating it yields CASSLDVTSYGYTF.

This clonotype came up many times. The gene calls are TRBV20-1 and TRBJ2-1, with D perhaps TRBD1 or TRBD2 (5 bases each). V lost 6 bases, J lost 0 bases, and 15 bases lay in between. Germline V gene data show CDR1 as DFQATT and CDR2 as SNEGSKA (reference sequence). The CDR3 consists of 15 residues. CDR3 in amino acids: CSALERGSSYNEQFF. CDR3 nucleotides: TGCAGTGCCTTAGAGAGGGGAAGCTCCTACAATGAGCAGTTCTTC.

This clonotype was recorded at least ten times. The chain combines TRBV9 with TRBJ2-1, with D possibly being TRBD2 (6 bases). V lost 0 bases, J lost 0 bases, and 19 bases lay in between. Germline V gives CDR1 SGDLS, CDR2 YYNGEE. The CDR3 length is 19 residues. CDR3 bases: TGTGCCAGCAGCGTAGTTCCCCTACAAGGTAGCGGCTCCTACAATGAGCAGTTCTTC. It specifies CASSVVPLQGSGSYNEQFF.

This clonotype was recorded at least ten times. J is TRBJ2-2 and V is TRBV12-5, with D tentatively TRBD1 or TRBD2 (5 bases each). Per the germline V gene, CDR1 is LGHNT and CDR2 is FRNRAP. This CDR3 has 18 residues. Deletions cut 5 bases from V and 6 bases from J, with 25 bases between. The CDR3 sequence: CASGPDHRRERGSGELFF. CDR3 DNA sequence: TGTGCTAGTGGTCCGGATCACCGCAGGGAGAGGGGATCCGGGGAGCTGTTTTTT.

Of note for this clonotype: Just one base apart from a much larger clone, this may be a read error. The CDR3 coding sequence is TGTACCAGCAGTACCAGACAGGGGGGGGAGCAGTACTTC. This codes for CTSSTRQGGEQYF. The V and J genes are TRBV27 and TRBJ2-7, with TRBD1 matching 9 bases. The V gene's germline CDR1 is MNHEY and CDR2 SMNVEV (reference sequence). The CDR3 totals 13 residues.

This clonotype showed up many times. The rearrangement uses TRBV20-1 and TRBJ1-1, with 7 bases lining up with TRBD1. CDR1 DFQATT and CDR2 SNEGSKA come from the germline V gene (reference sequence). This CDR3 spans 12 amino acids. V trimming: 4 bases; J trimming: 5 bases; junction bases outside the gene matches: 4. The CDR3: CSANTGVTEAFF. CDR3 in DNA: TGCAGTGCTAATACAGGGGTGACTGAAGCTTTCTTT.

As to this clonotype: This may arise from a read error, as a much more abundant clone is one base away. The chain uses TRBV5-5 and TRBJ2-3; D may be TRBD2 (5 bases). Germline-derived CDR1 and CDR2 are SGHKS and YYEKEE (reference sequence). The CDR3 is made up of 13 amino acids. The V and J ends lost 7 bases and 7 bases respectively, with 16 bases between them. The CDR3 DNA follows: TGTGCCAGCGGCACGGACTCGGTAAATACGCAGTATTTT. Protein sequence: CASGTDSVNTQYF.

Remarks on this clonotype: A single base separates this from a much larger clone, so it may be a read error. The chain has TRBV15 and TRBJ2-5; 10 bases are shared with TRBD2. CDR1 is LNHNV and CDR2 is YYDKDF in the germline V gene (reference sequence). The V and J ends lost 0 bases and 5 bases, in that order; junction bases with no gene match: 9. The length of the CDR3 is 17 residues. The CDR3 nucleotides read TGTGCCACCAGCAGAGATCTTCCAGCGGGGGGGCGTGAGACCCAGTACTTC. It codes for CATSRDLPAGGRETQYF.

The chain joins TRBV12-3 or TRBV12-4 to TRBJ2-5; D assignment may be TRBD1 or TRBD2 (6 bases each). The J call may be faulty, since TRBJ2-7 better matches the DNA end. This CDR3 is 14 amino acids long. The CDR3 region is CASSWRDTTYEQYF. CDR3 DNA: TGTGCCAGCAGTTGGCGGGACACCACCTACGAGCAGTACTTC.